The 2 T cell receptor beta chains listed next were all sequenced from one sample in a study of neurological immune-mediated disorders. In TCRdb, the 5' RACE reads were re-called with MiXCR into one record per CDR3 protein. The table lists over 45,000 distinct CDR3 sequences, 4.5% to 7% of them singletons, with approximately 1.5% in the top ten. The specimen was CD4+ T cells from blood. The receptors shown here come from a woman aged 18-35 years with multiple sclerosis.

The chain employs TRBV9 and TRBJ2-1; 8 bases agree with TRBD1. This CDR3 comprises 16 residues. The junction had 11 bases not matched to a gene; V was cut back by 0 bases and J by 9 bases. CDR1 and CDR2 (germline): SGDLS, YYNGEE. In nucleotides, the CDR3 is TGTGCCAGCAGCGTAGGGCCAGGGGGCGGTCGGGGTGAGCAGTTCTTC. The encoded protein is CASSVGPGGGRGEQFF.

This clonotype came up many times. V usage is TRBV12-3 or TRBV12-4 and J usage is TRBJ2-3; the D gene is possibly TRBD2 (5 bases). The CDR3 consists of 16 residues. Trimming left V 5 bases short and J 0 bases short, with 15 bases between. In DNA form, the CDR3 reads TGTGCCAGCAGTCCGGAGCGGATATCTAGCACAGATACGCAGTATTTT. This gives the protein CASSPERISSTDTQYF.